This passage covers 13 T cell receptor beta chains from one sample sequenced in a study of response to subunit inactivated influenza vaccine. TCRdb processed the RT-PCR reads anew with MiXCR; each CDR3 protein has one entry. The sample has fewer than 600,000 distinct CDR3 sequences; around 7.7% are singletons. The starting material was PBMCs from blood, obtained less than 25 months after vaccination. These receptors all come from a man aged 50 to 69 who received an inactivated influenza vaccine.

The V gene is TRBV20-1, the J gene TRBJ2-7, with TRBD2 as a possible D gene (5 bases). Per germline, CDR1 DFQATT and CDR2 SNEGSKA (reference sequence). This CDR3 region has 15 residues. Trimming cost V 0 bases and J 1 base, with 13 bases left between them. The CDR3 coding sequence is TGCAGTGCTAGAGATCACGCCAGAGGGTCCTACGAGCAGTACTTC. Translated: CSARDHARGSYEQYF.

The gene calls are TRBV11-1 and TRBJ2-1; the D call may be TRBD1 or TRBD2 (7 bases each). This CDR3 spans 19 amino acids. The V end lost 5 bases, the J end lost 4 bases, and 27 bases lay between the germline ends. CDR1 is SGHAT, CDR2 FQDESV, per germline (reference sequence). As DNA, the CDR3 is TGTGCCAGCAGCCACCCCTCTGTCAGGGGGGGTCCTCATTACAATGAGCAGTTCTTC. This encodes CASSHPSVRGGPHYNEQFF.

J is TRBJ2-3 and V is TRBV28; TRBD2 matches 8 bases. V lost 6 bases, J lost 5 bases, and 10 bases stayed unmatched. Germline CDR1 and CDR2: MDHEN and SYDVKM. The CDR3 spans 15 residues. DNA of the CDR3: TGTGCCAGCAGCCAGGGACTAGGAAAGGGAGATACGCAGTATTTT. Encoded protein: CASSQGLGKGDTQYF.

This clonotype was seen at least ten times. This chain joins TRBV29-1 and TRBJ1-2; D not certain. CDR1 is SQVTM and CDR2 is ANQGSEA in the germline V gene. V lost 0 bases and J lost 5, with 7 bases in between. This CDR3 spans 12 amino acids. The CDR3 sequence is CSVEDTQYGYTF. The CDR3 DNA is TGCAGCGTTGAAGACACACAATATGGCTACACCTTC.

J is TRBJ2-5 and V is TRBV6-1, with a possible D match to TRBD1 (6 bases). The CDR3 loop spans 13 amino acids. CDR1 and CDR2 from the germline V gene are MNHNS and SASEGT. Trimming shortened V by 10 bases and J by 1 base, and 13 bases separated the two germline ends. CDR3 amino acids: CATNRVGQETQYF. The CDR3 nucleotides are TGTGCCACAAACAGGGTAGGCCAAGAGACCCAGTACTTC.

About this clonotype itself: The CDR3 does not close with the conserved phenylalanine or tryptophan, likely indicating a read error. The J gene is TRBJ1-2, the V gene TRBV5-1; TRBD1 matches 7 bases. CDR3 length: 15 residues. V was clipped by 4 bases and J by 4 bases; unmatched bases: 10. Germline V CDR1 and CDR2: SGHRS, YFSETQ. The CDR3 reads CASSVGDRDSYGYTY. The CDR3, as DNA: TGCGCCAGCAGCGTGGGCGACAGGGACTCCTATGGCTACACCTAC.

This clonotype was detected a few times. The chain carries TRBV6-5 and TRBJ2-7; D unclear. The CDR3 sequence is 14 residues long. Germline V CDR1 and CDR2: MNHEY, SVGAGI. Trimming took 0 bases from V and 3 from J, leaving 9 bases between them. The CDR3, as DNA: TGTGCCAGCAGTTACTCGGGAATTGGCTACGAGCAGTACTTC. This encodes CASSYSGIGYEQYF.

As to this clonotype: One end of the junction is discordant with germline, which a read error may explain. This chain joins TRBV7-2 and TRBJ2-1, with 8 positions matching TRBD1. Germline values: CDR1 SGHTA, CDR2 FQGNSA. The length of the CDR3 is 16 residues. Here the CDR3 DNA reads TGTGCCAGCAGCTCAACATCGACAGGGGTCTACAATGCGCAGTTCTTC. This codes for CASSSTSTGVYNAQFF.

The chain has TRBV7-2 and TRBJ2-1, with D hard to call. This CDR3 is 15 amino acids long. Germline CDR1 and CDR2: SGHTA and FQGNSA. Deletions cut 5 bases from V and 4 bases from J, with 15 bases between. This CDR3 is CASSTLTRDYNEQFF. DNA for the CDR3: TGTGCCAGCAGCACCCTAACCCGAGATTACAATGAGCAGTTCTTC.

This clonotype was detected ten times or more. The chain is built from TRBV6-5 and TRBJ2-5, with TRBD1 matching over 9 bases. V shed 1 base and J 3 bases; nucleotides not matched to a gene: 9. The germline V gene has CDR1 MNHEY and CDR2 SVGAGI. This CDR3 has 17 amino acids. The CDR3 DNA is TGTGCCAGCAGTTACTTTCAAGGGACAGGGAGGAAAGAGACCCAGTACTTC. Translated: CASSYFQGTGRKETQYF.

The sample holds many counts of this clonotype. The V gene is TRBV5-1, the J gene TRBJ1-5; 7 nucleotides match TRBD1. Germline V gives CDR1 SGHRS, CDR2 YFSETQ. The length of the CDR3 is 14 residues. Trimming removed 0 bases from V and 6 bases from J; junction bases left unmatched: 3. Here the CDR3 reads CASSLGQGSQPQHF. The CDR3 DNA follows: TGCGCCAGCAGCTTGGGACAGGGTAGTCAGCCCCAGCATTTT.

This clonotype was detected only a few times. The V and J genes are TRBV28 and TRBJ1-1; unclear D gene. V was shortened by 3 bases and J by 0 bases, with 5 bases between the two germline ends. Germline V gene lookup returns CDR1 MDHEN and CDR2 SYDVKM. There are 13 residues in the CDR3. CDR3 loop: CASSFLMNTEAFF. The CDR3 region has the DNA TGTGCCAGCAGTTTTCTAATGAACACTGAAGCTTTCTTT.

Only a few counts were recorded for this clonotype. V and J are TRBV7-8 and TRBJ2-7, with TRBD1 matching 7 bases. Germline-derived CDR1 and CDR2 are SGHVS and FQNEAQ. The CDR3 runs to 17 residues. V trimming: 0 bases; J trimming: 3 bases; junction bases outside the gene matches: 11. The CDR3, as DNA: TGTGCCAGCAGCTTAGCGCTTGGGACAGAAGCCGTCTACGAGCAGTACTTC. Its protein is CASSLALGTEAVYEQYF.